This TCR beta chain appears in the sequencing data of a study of blood T cells in healthy people across ages. Study-level background: T cells yielded about one barcoded beta molecule per two cells through template switching. Study-wide findings and caveats: Roughly linear age-related decline in beta diversity appeared, significant by age roughly 40. PBMCs that were unsorted prevented a conclusive naive versus antigen-experienced comparison.

The CDR3 consists of 13 residues. Germline lookup yields CDR1 MNHEY and CDR2 SVGAGI. Trimming pared 3 bases from V and 2 bases from J, leaving 7 bases between. The authors ran a second PCR of roughly 6 to 12 cycles using a sample-barcoded 5' primer and a J-beta primer mix. TCRdb redid the calling of the 5' RACE reads with MiXCR, one entry per CDR3 protein. The data show around 940,000 distinct CDR3 sequences, 51% seen once. This clonotype was picked up a small number of times. What it recognizes is unknown. The clonotype originates from a woman in her fifties or sixties in good health. The sequencing input was blood. The chain is built from TRBV6-5 and TRBJ1-1, with D hard to call. CDR3 DNA: TGTGCCAGCAGTTATCAGACTAACACTGAAGCTTTCTTT. This codes for CASSYQTNTEAFF.